This T cell receptor (beta chain) was profiled in a study of CD8 T cells in Susac syndrome. In blood CD8+ and CD4+ T cells, TCR beta underwent sequencing. Germline CDR1 reads SGHTA; CDR2 reads FQGTGA. This CDR3 region has 16 residues. J gave up 4 bases and V 1 base, and 4 bases lay outside the gene matches. RNA amounts of about 0.5 to 1 ug underwent reverse transcription with random hexamers. The amplification used immunoSEQ multiplex PCR on TCR beta CDR3; it spanned 54 Vbeta and 13 Jbeta. TCRdb processed the immunoSEQ multiplex PCR reads anew with MiXCR; each CDR3 protein has one entry. The sample includes some 160,000 distinct CDR3 sequences, roughly 94% of them seen just once.

The source of this sequence is a human donor with Susac syndrome. Sequencing was performed on CD4+ T cells from PBMCs. The chain links TRBV7-3 to TRBJ1-6, with 7 bases lining up with TRBD1. This CDR3 is CASSLSGTEYNSPLHF. In nucleotides, the CDR3 is TGTGCCAGCAGCTTAAGTGGGACAGAATATAATTCACCCCTCCACTTT.